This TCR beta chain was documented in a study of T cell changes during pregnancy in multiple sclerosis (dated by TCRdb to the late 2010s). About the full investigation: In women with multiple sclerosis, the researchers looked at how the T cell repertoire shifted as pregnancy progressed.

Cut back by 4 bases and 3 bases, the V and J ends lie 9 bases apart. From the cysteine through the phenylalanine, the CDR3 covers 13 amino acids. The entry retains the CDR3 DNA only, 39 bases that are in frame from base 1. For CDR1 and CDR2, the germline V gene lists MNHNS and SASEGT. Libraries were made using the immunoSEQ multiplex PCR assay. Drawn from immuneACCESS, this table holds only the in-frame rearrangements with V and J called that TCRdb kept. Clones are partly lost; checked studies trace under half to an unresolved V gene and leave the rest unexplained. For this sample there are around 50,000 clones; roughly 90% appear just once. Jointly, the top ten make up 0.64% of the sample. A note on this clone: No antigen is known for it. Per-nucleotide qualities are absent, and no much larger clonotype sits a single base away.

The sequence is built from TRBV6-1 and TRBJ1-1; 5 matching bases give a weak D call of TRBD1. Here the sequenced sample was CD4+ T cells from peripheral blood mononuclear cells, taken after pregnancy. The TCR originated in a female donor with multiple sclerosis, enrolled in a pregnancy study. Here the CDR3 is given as CASSGGGHTEAFF. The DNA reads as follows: TGTGCCAGCAGTGGGGGGGGTCACACTGAAGCTTTCTTT.